Listed below are T cell receptor beta chains from one sample, sequenced in a study of CD8 T cells in Susac syndrome. TCRdb passed the immunoSEQ multiplex PCR reads through MiXCR, listing each CDR3 protein once. This sample yields roughly 150,000 distinct CDR3 sequences, of which about 94% are seen a single time; more than 0.2% belongs to the top ten. Material for sequencing was CD8+ T cells from PBMCs. Source of these receptors: a human donor with multiple sclerosis. The CDR3 runs from the conserved cysteine through the conserved F or W. The D gene is left open where the match is weak. Size is stated for part of the rows, as once, few or many counts, or as a class when the clone is expanded.

TRBD1,TRBJ1-1,TRBV7-9,-,TGTGCCAGCACCTTGGACAGGGGCACTGAAGCTTTCTTT,CASTLDRGTEAFF
-,TRBJ1-2,TRBV29-1,-,TGCAGCGTTGAACAGGCGGGGATATCTGGCTACACCTTC,CSVEQAGISGYTF
-,TRBJ2-1,TRBV7-9,-,TGTGCCAGCAGTCGCAGGGACGAGCAGTTCTTC,CASSRRDEQFF
TRBD2,TRBJ2-1,TRBV6-4,-,TGTGCCAGCAGTGACTCGGGACTAGCGGGTGAGCAGTTCTTC,CASSDSGLAGEQFF
-,TRBJ2-7,TRBV29-1,-,TGCAGCGTGGTGAACGCCCGAGCCGAGCAGTACTTC,CSVVNARAEQYF
-,TRBJ1-1,TRBV5-8,-,TGTGCCAGCAGCCCCCCCTACCCGAACACTGAAGCTTTCTTT,CASSPPYPNTEAFF
-,TRBJ2-7,TRBV18,-,TGTGCCATCACCTACGAGCAGTACTTC,CAITYEQYF
-,TRBJ2-5,TRBV12-5,-,TGTGCTAGTGGTCCCGCAGTGGAGACCCAGTACTTC,CASGPAVETQYF
-,TRBJ1-1,TRBV29-1,-,TGCAGCGCCACGCTTCTCACTGAAGCTTTCTTT,CSATLLTEAFF
TRBD1,TRBJ1-2,TRBV27,-,TGTGCCAGCAGTTTCCCGGGACAGGGAAGCTACACCTTC,CASSFPGQGSYTF
-,TRBJ2-7,TRBV24-1,-,TGTGCCACTGCAGGGTGCGAGCAGTACTTC,CATAGCEQYF
TRBD2,TRBJ2-3,TRBV30,-,TGTGCCTGGAGTACCCACGGGGCGGGGGACCCCGGAGATACGCAGTATTTT,CAWSTHGAGDPGDTQYF
TRBD1,TRBJ1-2,TRBV7-9,-,TGTGCCAGCCAGGGGGCCGGTGGCTACACCTTC,CASQGAGGYTF
-,TRBJ1-1,TRBV15,-,TGTGCCACCAGCAGAGTATTGGGTTTGGGTCGGCAGGGCGGGAACACTGAAGCTTTCTTT,CATSRVLGLGRQGGNTEAFF
-,TRBJ2-1,TRBV20-1,-,TGCAGTGCTAGATCCGGGACCGCTGTGGATGAGCAGTTCTTC,CSARSGTAVDEQFF
TRBD1,TRBJ2-7,TRBV28,-,TGTGCCAGCAGTTTGGGAACAGGGGGCAAACGGGAGCAGTACTTC,CASSLGTGGKREQYF
-,TRBJ2-2,TRBV3-1,once,TGTGCCAGCAGCCCCTTCCGCAGGAGCACCGGGGAGCTGTTTTTT,CASSPFRRSTGELFF